This paragraph covers one TCR beta chain sequence. It lacks a known antigen. No per-base quality is available; no much larger clone lies one base away. Inclusive of the bounding cysteine and phenylalanine, the CDR3 is 15 residues long. The sequence is cut down to CDR3 DNA, 45 bases in frame from base 1. At the junction V is shortened by 2 bases and J by 0 bases, with 10 bases in between. CDR1 and CDR2, per the germline V gene, are MNHNS and SASEGT. The cohort consisted of hundreds of healthy bone marrow donors. All cohort members were sampled while nominally healthy, although unrecorded immune exposures were likely present. The donor was CMV seropositive and belonged to the group of 250 to 300 seropositive cohort members. A peripheral blood sample was provided by each donor, and peripheral blood mononuclear cells were used for TCR beta sequencing. The Qiagen DNeasy Blood Extraction Kit was used to extract genomic DNA from the blood cell samples.

The data derive from a study of cytomegalovirus exposure and HLA in healthy donors (dated by TCRdb to between 2016 and 2019). Context from the whole study: According to an earlier analysis of 550 to 700 of the donors, 150 million to 200 million T cells yielded approximately 120 million unique TCR beta sequences and about 300 Gb of sequence data. An early release covering just under 650 HLA-typed donors comprised around 300 gigabases of sequencing data and around 86 million unique TCR sequences. The genetic ancestry cluster associated with self-reported Caucasian donors included 81% of the 398 genotyped donors. The study aimed to test whether cataloging public T cell receptors could reveal signatures of past pathogen exposure. The study used immunosequencing to profile the T cell repertoires of some 600 subjects and linked those repertoires to cytomegalovirus serostatus. Along with the approximately 600-subject first cohort, a separate validation cohort of 120 different subjects was used. High-throughput TCR immunosequencing, statistical association of individual TCRs with disease status, and machine learning were combined to predict cytomegalovirus infection status. To study patterns of TCR occurrence, a later analysis re-analyzed previously published TCR beta repertoires from 666 donors and added high-resolution HLA genotyping. Rather than using new phenotypic data, the later analysis identified candidate immune exposures from TCR beta sequences and from how often those sequences occurred across donors. In an earlier analysis of roughly 580 of the donors, high-throughput TCR beta sequencing was used to judge whether each TCR beta V gene segment behaved as functional or pseudogenic. Donor age, sex, ethnicity and CMV serostatus were compiled together with the repertoire data. A later genetic analysis used genome-wide SNP genotypes for about 65% of the roughly 700 donors, treating that subset as a discovery cohort. All discovery cohort repertoires had been generated on a single sequencing platform. Class I and class II HLA loci were covered by the typing at four-digit resolution. The number of typed donors differed by locus: about 620-640 for A, B, C, DRB1 and DQB1; approximately 520 for DQA1; around 580 for DPA1; and about 470 for DPB1. Several DR-DQ haplotypes were treated as single units for association and clustering because of strong linkage in the cohort. On average, roughly 240,000 unique TCR beta nucleotide sequences were sequenced per donor among 350 to 400 genotyped donors of the cohort, with about 19% of those sequences being non-productive. Study-level results and caveats: Only TCR beta chains were sequenced in this cohort, and the absence of alpha or paired-chain data limited detectable features. In an earlier analysis of around 600 of the donors, most TCR beta V segments appeared in productive rearrangements about 90% or about 30% of the time, broadly matching IMGT annotations. Most CMV-associated TCR beta chains appeared to be HLA-restricted in a later analysis, and the HLA associations seemed to be driven largely by CMV exposure. When HLA alleles, especially DR and DQ, strongly co-occurred, TCR associations were difficult to assign to individual alleles. In the study, about 150 TCR beta chains were listed as associated with cytomegalovirus. A later genetic analysis associated a missense DCLRE1C variant with V-gene and J-gene trimming of TCR beta chains, and an independent cohort replicated the association. Immune exposure information for the cohort was limited to CMV serostatus. Because HLA typing was missing for some donors at each locus, association tests included only the typed subset. According to a later analysis, parvovirus B19, influenza, CMV and Epstein-Barr virus appeared linked to several top co-occurrence clusters. Correlated functional status among segregating V segments might be attributable to linkage disequilibrium, but an unknown experimental factor could not be ruled out. The authors suggested that the approach could potentially be extended to other disease states and immunological phenotypes. Presence/absence analyses assumed roughly uniform sequencing depth across donors, an assumption that may not hold. A few of the identified cytomegalovirus-associated TCR beta chains were confirmed in vitro to be specific for cytomegalovirus antigens. At a false discovery rate of 0.05, a later analysis linked around 15,000 TCR beta sequences to specific HLA alleles. A further reported finding was that TCR beta sequences accurately predicted the HLA-A and HLA-B alleles for most subjects in the first cohort. Because counts were too low, roughly 16 rarely observed V segments, including chromosome 9 orphons, were left out of the earlier analysis of over 550 of the donors. In both the original and validation cohorts, the classifier was reported to diagnose cytomegalovirus status with high specificity and sensitivity. A later analysis found that TCR association rates varied across HLA loci, with DRB1 alleles showing the most associated TCRs and HLA-C alleles the fewest. While some public TCRs were present in many individuals, most TCR sequences turned up only very rarely across donors. A later genetic analysis reported fewer N-insertions in productive TCRs among donors in an Asian-associated ancestry cluster than the roughly 700-donor mean. Compared with equally common non-associated chains, HLA-associated TCR beta chains in a later analysis were more clonally expanded and had lower generation probabilities. The 87-base-pair reads could not distinguish some IMGT-functional V segments, including TRBV6-2 and TRBV6-3, so those segments were excluded. A cluster of highly shared sequence variants was judged likely to represent a technical artifact of the sequencing pipeline.

The library came from the immunoSEQ multiplex PCR assay. A mixture of 60 forward primers for TCR Vbeta segments and 13 reverse primers for TCR Jbeta segments was used in the multiplex PCR. The CDR3 region of rearranged TCR beta genes was amplified from genomic DNA with a multiplex PCR assay. The Illumina HiSeq System was used to sequence the amplified TCR beta libraries as 87-base-pair reads. The authors' pipeline ran thus. A later analysis tallied 75 million to 95 million unique TCR beta chains across the 666 repertoires, and about 10 million of those chains were shared by two or more donors. To remove PCR and sequencing errors, raw reads were error-corrected and collapsed into unique sequences using a nearest-neighbor algorithm that merged closely related sequences. V, D and J gene segments were assigned by aligning CDR3 sequences to IMGT reference sequences. For a sequence to be retained, at least a six-nucleotide match to both a V gene segment and a J gene segment was required. Rearrangements were classified as productive when the CDR3 lacked stop codons and remained in frame with V and J, and all other rearrangements were classified as non-productive. Following IMGT convention, CDR3 was defined as the stretch from the second conserved V-encoded cysteine to the conserved J-encoded phenylalanine. In an earlier analysis of 550 to 650 of the donors, sequences lacking an unambiguous match to a single V gene segment were excluded. In an earlier analysis of 587 of the donors, a V segment was called functional when productive rearrangements were above 56.7%, and segregating when the standard deviation between donors exceeded 5%. To diagnose cytomegalovirus status from the catalog of TCR beta chain sequences, a statistical classification framework was built. In a later analysis, V and J genes were assigned by comparing TCR nucleotide sequences against IMGT/GENE-DB human TR gene sequences. Using the TCRdist pipeline, a later analysis assigned CDR3 sequences along with most-parsimonious VDJ recombination scenarios. In a later analysis, each TCR beta chain was defined by its CDR3 amino acid sequence together with its V-gene family, and reads lacking a unique V-gene family were excluded. To address suspected cross-contamination and a sequencing artifact, a later analysis removed a few hundred highly shared, low-generation-probability nucleotide sequences. For each public chain, a later analysis derived a clonal expansion index from normalized ranks of inferred template counts within each repertoire. Generation probabilities in a later analysis came from a VDJ recombination model fitted to out-of-frame rearrangements, and those results were checked against IGoR. A later analysis scored TCR-TCR, TCR-HLA and TCR-CMV co-occurrence with hypergeometric tests, applying a repertoire-size bias correction to TCR pairs. In a later analysis, false discovery rates were estimated by permuting HLA or CMV assignments 20 times. In a later analysis, co-occurring TCRs were grouped using DBSCAN, and TCRdist sequence similarity was added for clustering within HLA-allele-positive subsets. Repertoires with fewer than 30,000 or more than 120,000 public chains were left out of co-occurrence clustering, as were five repertoires with anomalous nucleotide sharing. TCRdb limited this immuneACCESS table to in-frame rearrangements with V and J called. A share of clones is missing; checked studies link under half to unresolved V genes, and the rest is unexplained. V and J calls plus clone size are reproduced from that table; the DNA served to infer D and trimming. Within this sample are 200,000 to 300,000 clones, with about 80% of them counted one time only. Around 5.7% of the sample goes to the ten largest clones.

Material for sequencing was PBMCs. This TCR derives from a woman in her thirties or forties in good health and CMV-seropositive. This receptor chain uses TRBV6-1 and TRBJ1-1, with no confident D gene call. The DNA reads as follows: TGTGCCAGCAGTGAACAGGTTTCCATGAACACTGAAGCTTTCTTT. This codes for CASSEQVSMNTEAFF.